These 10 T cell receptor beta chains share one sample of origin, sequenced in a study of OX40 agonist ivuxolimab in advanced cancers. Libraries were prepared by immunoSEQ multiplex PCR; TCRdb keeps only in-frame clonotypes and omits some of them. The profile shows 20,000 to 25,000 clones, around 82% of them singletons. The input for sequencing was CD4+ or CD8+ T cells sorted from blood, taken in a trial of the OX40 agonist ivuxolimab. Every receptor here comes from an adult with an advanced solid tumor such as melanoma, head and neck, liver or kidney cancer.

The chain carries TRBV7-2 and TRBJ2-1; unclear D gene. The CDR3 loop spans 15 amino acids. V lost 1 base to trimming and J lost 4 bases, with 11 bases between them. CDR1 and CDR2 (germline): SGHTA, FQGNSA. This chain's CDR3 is CASSLGGSDYNEQFF. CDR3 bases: TGTGCCAGCAGCTTAGGTGGCAGCGATTACAATGAGCAGTTCTTC.

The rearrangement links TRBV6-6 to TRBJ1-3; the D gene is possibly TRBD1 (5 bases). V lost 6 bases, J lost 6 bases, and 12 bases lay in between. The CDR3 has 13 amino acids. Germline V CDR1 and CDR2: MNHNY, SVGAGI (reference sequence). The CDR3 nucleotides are TGTGCCAGCAGGTCGACAGAGGCAAACACCATATATTTT. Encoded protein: CASRSTEANTIYF.

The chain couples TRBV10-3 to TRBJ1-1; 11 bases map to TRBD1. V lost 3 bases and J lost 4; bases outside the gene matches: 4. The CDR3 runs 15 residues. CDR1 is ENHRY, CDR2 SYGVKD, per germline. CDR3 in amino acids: CAISERGQGGTEAFF. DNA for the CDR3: TGTGCCATCAGTGAAAGGGGACAGGGGGGCACTGAAGCTTTCTTT.

This CDR3 reads CASSLGQNTGELFF. The CDR3, as DNA: TGCGCCAGCAGCTTGGGACAAAACACCGGGGAGCTGTTTTTT. The chain is built from TRBV5-1 and TRBJ2-2; no clear D gene. Germline lookup yields CDR1 SGHRS and CDR2 YFSETQ. V was cut by 0 bases and J by 2 bases, with 5 bases left in between. The CDR3 covers 14 residues.

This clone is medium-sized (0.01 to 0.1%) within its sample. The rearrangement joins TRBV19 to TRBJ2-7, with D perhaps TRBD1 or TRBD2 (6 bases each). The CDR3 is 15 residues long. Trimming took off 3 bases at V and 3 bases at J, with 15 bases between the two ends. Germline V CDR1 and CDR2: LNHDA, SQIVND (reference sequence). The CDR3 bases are TGTGCCAGTAGTATCAAGGGGGGACTTAACTACGAGCAGTACTTC. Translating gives CASSIKGGLNYEQYF.

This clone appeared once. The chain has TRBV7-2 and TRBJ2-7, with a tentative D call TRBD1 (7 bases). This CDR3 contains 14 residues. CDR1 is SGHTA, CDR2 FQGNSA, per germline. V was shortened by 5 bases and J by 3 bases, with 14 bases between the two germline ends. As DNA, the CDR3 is TGTGCCAGCAGCACGGGGGCAGGGGGCTACGAGCAGTACTTC. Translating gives CASSTGAGGYEQYF.

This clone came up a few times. In DNA, the CDR3 is TGTGCCAGCAGTCGACAGGGGACAGGGGGCCTAGCTAACTATGGCTACACCTTC. Its translation: CASSRQGTGGLANYGYTF. The chain couples TRBV27 to TRBJ1-2; 12 bases are a match to TRBD1. CDR1 and CDR2 (germline): MNHEY, SMNVEV (reference sequence). This CDR3 comprises 18 residues. V gave up 5 bases and J gave up 0 bases; unmatched junction bases: 10.

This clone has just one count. The CDR3 DNA reads as TGTGCCAGCAGCTTAGGTATGCCGAATCAGCCCCAGCATTTT. Encoded protein: CASSLGMPNQPQHF. The chain has TRBV7-2 and TRBJ1-5; D unresolved. Looked up from germline, CDR1 is SGHTA and CDR2 is FQGNSA. The CDR3 covers 14 residues. With 1 base removed from V and 4 bases from J, the gap between germline ends came to 8 bases.

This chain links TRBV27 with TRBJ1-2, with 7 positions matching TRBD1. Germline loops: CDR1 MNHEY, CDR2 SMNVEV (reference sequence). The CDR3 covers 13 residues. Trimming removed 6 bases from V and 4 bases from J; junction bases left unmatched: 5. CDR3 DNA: TGTGCCAGCAGGTTACAGGGGAGCTATGGCTACACCTTC. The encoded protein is CASRLQGSYGYTF.

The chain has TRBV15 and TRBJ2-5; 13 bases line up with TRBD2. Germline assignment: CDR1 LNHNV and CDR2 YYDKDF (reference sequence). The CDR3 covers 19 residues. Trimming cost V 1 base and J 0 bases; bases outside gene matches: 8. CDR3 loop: CATSRGRTSGGTYQETQYF. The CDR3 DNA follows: TGTGCCACCAGCAGAGGCCGGACTAGCGGGGGAACGTACCAAGAGACCCAGTACTTC.